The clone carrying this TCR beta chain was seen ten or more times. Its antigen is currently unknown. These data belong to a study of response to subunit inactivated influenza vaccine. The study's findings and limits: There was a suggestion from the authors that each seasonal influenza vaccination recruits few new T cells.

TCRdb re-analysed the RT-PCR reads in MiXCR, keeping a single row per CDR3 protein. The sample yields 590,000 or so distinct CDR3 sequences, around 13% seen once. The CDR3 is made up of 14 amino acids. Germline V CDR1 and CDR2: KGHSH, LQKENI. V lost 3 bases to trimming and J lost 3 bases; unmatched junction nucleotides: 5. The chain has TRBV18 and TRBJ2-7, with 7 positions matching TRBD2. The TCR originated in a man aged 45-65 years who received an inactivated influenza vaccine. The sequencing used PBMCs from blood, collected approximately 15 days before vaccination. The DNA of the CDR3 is TGTGCCAGCTCACCTCGGAGCGGGGTCTACGAGCAGTACTTC. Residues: CASSPRSGVYEQYF.